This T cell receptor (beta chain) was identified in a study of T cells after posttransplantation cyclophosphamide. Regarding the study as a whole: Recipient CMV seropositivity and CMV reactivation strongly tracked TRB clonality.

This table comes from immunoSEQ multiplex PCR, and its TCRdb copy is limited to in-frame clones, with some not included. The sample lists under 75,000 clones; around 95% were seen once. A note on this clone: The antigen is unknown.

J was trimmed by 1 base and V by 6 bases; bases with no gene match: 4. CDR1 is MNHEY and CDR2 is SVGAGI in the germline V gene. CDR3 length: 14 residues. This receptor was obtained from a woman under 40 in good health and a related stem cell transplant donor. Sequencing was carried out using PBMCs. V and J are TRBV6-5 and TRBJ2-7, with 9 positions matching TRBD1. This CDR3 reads CASSLGQGSYEQYF. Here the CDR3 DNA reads TGTGCCAGCAGCCTTGGACAGGGGTCCTACGAGCAGTACTTC.